This T cell receptor beta chain was identified during a study of cytomegalovirus exposure and HLA in healthy donors. The CDR3 has 15 residues. The germline V gene encodes CDR1 MDHEN and CDR2 SYDVKM. V lost 5 bases and J lost 2, with 16 bases in between. Primers: 60 Vbeta forward and 13 Jbeta reverse. Clones were sequenced by immunoSEQ multiplex PCR, and TCRdb holds only the in-frame ones, with some missing. Of over 150,000 clones in the sample, around 79% were seen once. The study, taken as a whole, reports: Follow-up analysis found HLA locus-dependent TCR association rates, highest for DRB1 and lowest for HLA-C.

This clone was found a few times. What it binds is unknown. This chain uses TRBV28 with TRBJ2-7; a weak D match, TRBD2 (5 bases). The receptor was isolated from a middle-aged man in good health and CMV-seronegative. Material for sequencing was PBMCs. Here the CDR3 DNA reads TGTGCCAGCAGTACTCACGGGGAAAAAGCCTACGAGCAGTACTTC. Its protein product is CASSTHGEKAYEQYF.